This TCR beta chain was documented in a study of technical replicates of blood from a few donors. This clone appeared once. The protocol was immunoSEQ multiplex PCR, while the TCRdb copy is restricted to in-frame clones and leaves out a portion. The table lists approximately 51,000 clones, around 93% of them singletons. The sequencing input was PBMCs. This TCR was recovered from a human donor in good health. Some clones in this sample may be carry-over from other donors' samples.

The CDR3 protein is CASSQEAGLGGYTF. The DNA for the CDR3 is TGCGCCAGCAGCCAAGAAGCGGGGCTAGGGGGCTACACCTTC. The chain carries TRBV4-3 and TRBJ1-2; a weak D match, TRBD1 (5 bases). CDR1 is LGHNA, CDR2 YSLEER, per germline. Between the trimmed V and J ends, which lost 0 bases and 8 bases, there was a span of 13 bases. This CDR3 comprises 14 residues.